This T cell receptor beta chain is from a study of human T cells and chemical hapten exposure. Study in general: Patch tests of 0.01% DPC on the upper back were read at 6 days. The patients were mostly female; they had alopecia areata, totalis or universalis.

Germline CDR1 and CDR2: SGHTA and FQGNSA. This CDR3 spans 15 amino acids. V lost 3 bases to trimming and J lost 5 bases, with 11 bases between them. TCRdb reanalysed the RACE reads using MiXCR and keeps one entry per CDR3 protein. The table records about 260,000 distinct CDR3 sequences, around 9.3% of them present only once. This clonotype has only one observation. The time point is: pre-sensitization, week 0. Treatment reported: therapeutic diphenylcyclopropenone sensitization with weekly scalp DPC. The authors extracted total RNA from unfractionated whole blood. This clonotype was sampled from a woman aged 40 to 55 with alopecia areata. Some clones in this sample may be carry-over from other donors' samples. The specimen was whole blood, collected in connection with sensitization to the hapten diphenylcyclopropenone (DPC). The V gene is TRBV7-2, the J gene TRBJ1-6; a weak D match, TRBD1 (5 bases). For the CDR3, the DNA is TGTGCCAGCAGCTTGGGGGGTAGGGATAATTCACCCCTCCACTTT. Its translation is CASSLGGRDNSPLHF.